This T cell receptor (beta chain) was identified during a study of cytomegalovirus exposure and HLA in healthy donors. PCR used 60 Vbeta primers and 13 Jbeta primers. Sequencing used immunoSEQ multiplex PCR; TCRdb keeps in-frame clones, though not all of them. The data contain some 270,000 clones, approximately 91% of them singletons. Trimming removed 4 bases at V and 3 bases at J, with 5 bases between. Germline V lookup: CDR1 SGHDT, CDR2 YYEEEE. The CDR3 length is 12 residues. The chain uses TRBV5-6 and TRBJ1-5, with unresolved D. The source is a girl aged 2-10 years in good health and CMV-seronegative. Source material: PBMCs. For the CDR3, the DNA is TGTGCCAGCAGCGGCTCCAATCAGCCCCAGCATTTT. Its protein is CASSGSNQPQHF.